This T cell receptor beta chain originates from a study of early T cells in non-severe SARS-CoV-2 infection. Study at large: The sequenced material was bulk RNA from unsorted whole blood, and its chains were unpaired. Findings and limits, study-wide: VDJdb-based annotation leaned toward anti-spike CD8 responses and missed private and CD4 specificities.

To note about this clonotype: Its specificity is not known.

Individual cDNA molecules were tagged with unique molecular identifiers, the study reported. TCRdb independently ran MiXCR on the 5' RACE reads; one entry per CDR3 protein. Among under 45,000 distinct CDR3 sequences, 11% were seen once, and the ten largest hold 8.5% to 10%. Trimming left V 6 bases short and J 2 bases short, with 11 bases between. Germline CDR1 and CDR2: LNHDA and SQIVND (reference sequence). There are 14 residues in the CDR3. Source material: whole blood. V gene TRBV19 combines with J gene TRBJ1-5; D not certain. This receptor was taken from an adult who was a healthcare worker with PCR-confirmed SARS-CoV-2 infection or an uninfected control (not recorded which). The DNA of the CDR3 is TGTGCCAGTAGCACGGACTCGGGCAATCAGCCCCAGCATTTT. As protein: CASSTDSGNQPQHF.